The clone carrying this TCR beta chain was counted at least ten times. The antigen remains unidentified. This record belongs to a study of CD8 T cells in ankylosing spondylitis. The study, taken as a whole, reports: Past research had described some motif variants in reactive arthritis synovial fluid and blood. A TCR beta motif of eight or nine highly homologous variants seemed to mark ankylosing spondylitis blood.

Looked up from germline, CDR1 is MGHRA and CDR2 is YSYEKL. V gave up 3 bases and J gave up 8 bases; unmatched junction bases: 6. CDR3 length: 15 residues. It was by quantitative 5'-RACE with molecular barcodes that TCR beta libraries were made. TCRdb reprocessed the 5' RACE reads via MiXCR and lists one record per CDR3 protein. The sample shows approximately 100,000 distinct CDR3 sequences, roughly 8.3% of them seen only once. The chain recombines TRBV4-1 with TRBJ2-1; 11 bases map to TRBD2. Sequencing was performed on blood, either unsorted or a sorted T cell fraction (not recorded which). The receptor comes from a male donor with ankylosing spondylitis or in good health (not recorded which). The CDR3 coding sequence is TGCGCCAGCAGCCATACTAGCGGGAGTGGGTATGAGCAGTTCTTC. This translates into CASSHTSGSGYEQFF.